This TCR beta chain came from a study of shared clonotypes between healthy human individuals. Study outcomes and limitations: Inspection by rarefaction showed sorted-subset sequencing to be incomplete despite large depth. Only blood samples were collected, and tissue repertoires likely differ. Between a handful of donors, naive CD4 clonotypes were shared at a level of around 5.2%.

Original analysis: Without quality scores, immunoSEQ junctional reads could not be filtered like full-length reads. TCRdb's copy holds only in-frame clones and misses some; the assay was immunoSEQ multiplex PCR. V, J and clone size derive from that table, while D and trimming were established from the DNA sequence. The sample gives 180,000 or so clones, roughly 93% of which show up once; around 0.067% is in the top ten. Comments on this clone: Its antigen is undetermined.

J was trimmed by 4 bases and V by 0 bases; bases with no gene match: 4. The V gene's germline CDR1 is SGDLS and CDR2 YYNGEE. CDR3 length equals 17 residues. This clonotype was obtained from a woman aged 25 to 39 in good health. Sequencing input: naive CD4+ T cells sorted from blood. This sample's subset: CD45RA+ positively selected. The rearrangement uses TRBV9 and TRBJ2-3; 14 bases are shared with TRBD2. Here the CDR3 DNA reads TGTGCCAGCAGCGTAGCGGGACTAGCGGGAGAAGCAGATACGCAGTATTTT. It yields the protein CASSVAGLAGEADTQYF. The whole variable domain, remainder taken from reference TRBV9 and TRBJ2-3, is DSGVTQTPKHLITATGQRVTLRCSPRSGDLSVYWYQQSLDQGLQFLIQYYNGEERAKGNILERFSAQQFPDLHSELNLSSLELGDSALYFCASSVAGLAGEADTQYFGPGTRLTVL.